The sequence of this T cell receptor beta chain was determined in a study of shared clonotypes between healthy human individuals. About the research overall: Three plates each covered CD4 naive and memory; CD8 naive two, CD8 memory one. General study findings and limits: Rarefaction exposed incomplete sorted-subset sequencing despite large depth. The naive CD4 repertoires of several donors were compared, and approximately 5% of clonotypes were shared. Clonotypes which were not shared had lower generation probabilities than clonotypes that all four donors shared.

Trimming left V 3 bases short and J 1 base short, with 14 bases between. CDR3 size: 16 residues. The germline CDR1 and CDR2 sequences are MDHEN and SYDVKM. CD8 cells classed as naive were CD45RO-negative and positively selected for CCR7, excluding terminally differentiated effector memory CD45RA+ cells. Points on this clone: Its matching antigen is unknown.

TCRdb's copy holds only in-frame clones and misses some; the assay was immunoSEQ multiplex PCR. The repertoire has some 740,000 clones, roughly 92% of them found once; the top ten carry more than 20%. The chain recombines TRBV28 with TRBJ2-3, with D maybe TRBD1 (6 bases). The TCR comes from a young man in good health. The sample taken for sequencing was naive CD8+ T cells sorted from blood. CDR3 sequence (DNA): TGTGCCAGCAGTTTCCCCCGGGACATTCGCACAGATACGCAGTATTTT. Protein product: CASSFPRDIRTDTQYF.